Reported below is one TCR beta chain. No antigen is known for it. There are 14 residues in the CDR3. The germline CDR1 and CDR2 sequences are SGHRS and YFSETQ. V gave up 1 base and J gave up 4 bases, with 11 bases separating them. This sample was included in a study of cytomegalovirus exposure and HLA in healthy donors. Study results and limitations: Within the data, a cluster of highly shared sequence variants was likely a sequencing artifact.

Primers for the PCR totalled 60 Vbeta and 13 Jbeta. This table comes from immunoSEQ multiplex PCR, and its TCRdb copy is limited to in-frame clones, with some not included. The repertoire shows 130,000 to 150,000 clones; the top ten hold about 0.96%. Sequences were obtained from PBMCs. The chain links TRBV5-1 to TRBJ1-2; weak D call: TRBD1 (6 bases). The sequence was obtained from a male donor in good health and CMV-seronegative. CDR3 loop: CASSLIGQLYGYTF. The CDR3 DNA reads TGCGCCAGCAGCTTGATAGGACAGCTCTATGGCTACACCTTC.